This T cell receptor beta chain was profiled in a study of long-term antiretroviral therapy in people with HIV. The V end lost 4 bases, the J end lost 5 bases, and 12 bases lay between the germline ends. CDR3 length: 14 amino acids. Germline CDR1 reads SEHNR; CDR2 reads FQNEAQ (reference sequence). Sequencing relied on immunoSEQ assay v3.0, run at survey level. Method: immunoSEQ multiplex PCR; TCRdb's copy keeps in-frame clones and lacks some. The repertoire consists of 25,000 to 30,000 clones, with over 70% occurring once and the leading ten covering more than 8%. The J gene is TRBJ2-1, the V gene TRBV7-9, with D unclear. The TCR comes from a man aged 25 to 40 with HIV. The sequenced sample was unsorted PBMCs, obtained 2.8 years after starting antiretroviral therapy. The CDR3 here is CASSSLANNNEQFF. CDR3 nucleotides: TGTGCCAGCAGCTCCCTCGCAAACAACAATGAGCAGTTCTTC.